A single TCR beta chain is shown here with its context. The data were taken from a study of blood T cell repertoires in COVID-19. Study-wide context: COVID-19 samples, acute and convalescent, were from the United States, Italy and Spain.

As originally analysed: Using reference gene primer amplification, nucleated cell counts were estimated. Repertoires were generated with immunoSEQ multiplex PCR, while TCRdb's copy carries only in-frame clones and drops some. The D gene and trimming were derived from the DNA, and the V and J assignments and clone size from that table. The sample has over 250,000 clones, 90% seen once. The participants were between about 18 and 89 years old and came from about two dozen US areas. Resolution of symptoms, clearance, or two negative PCRs was present in recovered Cohort 3 donors. The CDR3 runs 21 residues. J was trimmed by 3 bases and V by 5 bases; bases with no gene match: 18. Germline CDR1 and CDR2: LNHDA and SQIVND (reference sequence).

What was sequenced was PBMCs or T cells enriched from blood (not recorded which). This TCR derives from a man in his fifties or sixties who had recovered from COVID-19. The chain employs TRBV19 and TRBJ2-1; TRBD2 matches at 14 bases. As DNA, the CDR3 is TGTGCCAGTAGTGAGGGTGTCGGACTAGCGGGAGGTCGGGCGGGCTACAATGAGCAGTTCTTC. Translation gives CASSEGVGLAGGRAGYNEQFF.